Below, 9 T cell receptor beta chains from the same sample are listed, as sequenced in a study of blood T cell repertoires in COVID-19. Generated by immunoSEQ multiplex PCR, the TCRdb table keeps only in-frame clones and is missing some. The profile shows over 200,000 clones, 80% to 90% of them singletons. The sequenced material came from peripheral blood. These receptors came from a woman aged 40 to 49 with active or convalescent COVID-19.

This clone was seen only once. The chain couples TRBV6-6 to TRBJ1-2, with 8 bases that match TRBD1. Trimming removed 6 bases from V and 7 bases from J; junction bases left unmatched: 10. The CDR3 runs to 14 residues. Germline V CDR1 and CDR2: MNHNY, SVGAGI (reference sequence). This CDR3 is CASSLPRGQVGYTF. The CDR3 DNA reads TGTGCCAGCAGCCTCCCCAGGGGGCAAGTTGGCTACACCTTC.

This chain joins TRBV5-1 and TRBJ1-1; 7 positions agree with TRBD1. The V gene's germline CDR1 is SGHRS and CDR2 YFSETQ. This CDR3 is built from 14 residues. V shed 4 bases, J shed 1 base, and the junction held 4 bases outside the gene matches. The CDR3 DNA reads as TGCGCCAGCAGCGTAGGGGGCCCGAACACTGAAGCTTTCTTT. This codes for CASSVGGPNTEAFF.

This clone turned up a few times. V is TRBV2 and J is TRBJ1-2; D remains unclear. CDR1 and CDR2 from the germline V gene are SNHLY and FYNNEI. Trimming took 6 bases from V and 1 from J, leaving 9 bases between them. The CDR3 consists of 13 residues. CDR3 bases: TGTGCCAGCAGCCTAAAGAGTAACTATGGCTACACCTTC. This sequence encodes CASSLKSNYGYTF. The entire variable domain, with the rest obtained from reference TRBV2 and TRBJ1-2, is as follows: EPEVTQTPSHQVTQMGQEVILRCVPISNHLYFYWYRQILGQKVEFLVSFYNNEISEKSEIFDDQFSVERPDGSNFTLKIRSTKLEDSAMYFCASSLKSNYGYTFGSGTRLTVV.

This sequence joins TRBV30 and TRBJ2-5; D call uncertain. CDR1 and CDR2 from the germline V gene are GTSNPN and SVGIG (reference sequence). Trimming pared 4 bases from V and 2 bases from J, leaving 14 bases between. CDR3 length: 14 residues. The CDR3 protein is CAWTGPPGQETQYF. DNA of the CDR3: TGTGCCTGGACCGGCCCTCCGGGTCAAGAGACCCAGTACTTC.

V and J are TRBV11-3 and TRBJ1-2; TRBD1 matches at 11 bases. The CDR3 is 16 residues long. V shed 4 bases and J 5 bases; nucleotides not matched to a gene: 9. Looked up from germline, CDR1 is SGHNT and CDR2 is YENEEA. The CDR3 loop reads CASSSDRGHLGYGYTF. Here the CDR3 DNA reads TGTGCCAGCAGCTCGGACAGGGGGCATTTAGGGTATGGCTACACCTTC.

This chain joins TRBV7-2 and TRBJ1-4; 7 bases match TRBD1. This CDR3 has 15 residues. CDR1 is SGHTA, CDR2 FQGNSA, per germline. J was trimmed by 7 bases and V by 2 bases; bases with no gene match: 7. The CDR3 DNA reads TGTGCCAGCAGCTTAAGGAGGGGGCTGGGTGAAAAACTGTTTTTT. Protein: CASSLRRGLGEKLFF. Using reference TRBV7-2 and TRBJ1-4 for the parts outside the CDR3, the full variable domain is GAGVSQSPSNKVTEKGKDVELRCDPISGHTALYWYRQSLGQGLEFLIYFQGNSAPDKSGLPSDRFSAERTGGSVSTLTIQRTQQEDSAVYLCASSLRRGLGEKLFFGSGTQLSVL.

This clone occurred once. The CDR3 region is CASRQGISYEQYF. The CDR3 DNA reads as TGTGCCAGCAGACAGGGGATCTCCTACGAGCAGTACTTC. The chain combines TRBV6-5 with TRBJ2-7; the match to TRBD1 covers 7 bases. Per the germline V gene, CDR1 is MNHEY and CDR2 is SVGAGI. The length of the CDR3 is 13 residues. J was trimmed by 0 bases and V by 6 bases; bases with no gene match: 2.

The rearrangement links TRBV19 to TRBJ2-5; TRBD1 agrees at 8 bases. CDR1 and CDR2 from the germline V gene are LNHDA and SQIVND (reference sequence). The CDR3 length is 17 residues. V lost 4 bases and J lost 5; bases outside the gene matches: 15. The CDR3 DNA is TGTGCCAGTAGTACCCGACAGGGGAGCGTAGGGTGGGAGACCCAGTACTTC. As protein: CASSTRQGSVGWETQYF.

CDR3 in amino acids: CASRREDTIYF. In DNA form, the CDR3 reads TGTGCCAGCAGAAGGGAGGACACCATATATTTT. This chain joins TRBV4-2 and TRBJ1-3; D not resolved. Per germline, CDR1 LGHNA and CDR2 YNFKEQ. V was clipped by 6 bases and J by 8 bases, with 8 bases between them. The length of the CDR3 is 11 residues.